A single T cell receptor (beta chain) is shown here with its context. Some clones are missing from TCRdb's copy, which holds only in-frame ones; the method was immunoSEQ multiplex PCR. Of about 30,000 clones in the sample, 91% were seen once. These data originate in a study of control samples from healthy donors and cancer patients. The sequenced sample consisted of PBMCs. The sequence was collected from a man in his forties or fifties with lung cancer.

The CDR3 loop is CASSLRWSGEETQYF. The CDR3 bases are TGTGCCAGCAGCTTGCGGTGGTCAGGGGAAGAGACCCAGTACTTC. V is TRBV5-6 and J is TRBJ2-5; possibly TRBD1 for D (6 bases). CDR1 SGHDT and CDR2 YYEEEE come from the germline V gene. This CDR3 has 15 residues. Trimming left V 1 base short and J 3 bases short, with 13 bases between.